This passage covers 4 T cell receptor beta chains from one sample sequenced in a study of T cells in Graves' hyperthyroidism and ophthalmopathy. Researchers amplified the TCR beta CDR3 regions from RNA transcripts. When the TCR CDR3 underwent first-round RT-PCR, the HTBI primer set was used. TCRdb re-called the multiplex PCR reads through MiXCR, storing one row per CDR3 protein. The sample has roughly 420,000 distinct CDR3 sequences, 15% to 17% seen once. The sample comprised blood. The receptors stem from a woman under 30 with Graves' hyperthyroidism.

The table lists this clonotype with many counts. The chain carries TRBV27 and TRBJ1-5; possible D gene TRBD1, 5 bases. This CDR3 is 16 amino acids long. Germline CDR1 is MNHEY and CDR2 is SMNVEV (reference sequence). V lost 5 bases to trimming and J lost 0 bases, with 14 bases between them. CDR3 bases: TGTGCCAGCAGTCCGAGACAGCGGAATAGCAATCAGCCCCAGCATTTT. Its protein is CASSPRQRNSNQPQHF.

This clonotype has at least ten counts. This rearrangement joins TRBV30 to TRBJ2-5; 8 bases map to TRBD1. CDR3 length equals 14 residues. Per germline, CDR1 GTSNPN and CDR2 SVGIG (reference sequence). J lost 4 bases, V lost 3 bases, and 7 bases had no gene match. CDR3 in DNA: TGTGCCTGGAGCCCCGGGACAGGTCGAGAGACCCAGTACTTC. Amino acid sequence: CAWSPGTGRETQYF. Using reference TRBV30 and TRBJ2-5 for the parts outside the CDR3, the full variable domain is SQTIHQWPATLVQPVGSPLSLECTVEGTSNPNLYWYRQAAGRGLQLLFYSVGIGQISSEVPQNLSASRPQDRQFILSSKKLLLSDSGFYLCAWSPGTGRETQYFGPGTRLLVL.

This clonotype was seen ten or more times. The rearrangement uses TRBV28 and TRBJ2-1; possibly TRBD1 for D (7 bases). CDR3 length: 15 residues. CDR1 MDHEN and CDR2 SYDVKM come from the germline V gene. V shed 5 bases and J shed 2 bases, with 13 bases lying between them. In DNA form, the CDR3 reads TGTGCCAGCAGTGGGGGGACAGCCGCCTACAATGAGCAGTTCTTC. Its protein product is CASSGGTAAYNEQFF.

The chain combines TRBV19 with TRBJ1-5; TRBD1 aligns across 7 bases. V gave up 10 bases and J gave up 4 bases; unmatched junction bases: 7. Germline CDR1 and CDR2: LNHDA and SQIVND (reference sequence). The CDR3 has 13 amino acids. This chain's CDR3 is CATRDSLNQPQHF. The CDR3 coding sequence is TGTGCCACCCGGGACAGCTTAAATCAGCCCCAGCATTTT.